The TCR beta chain described here comes from a study of T-cell reconstitution after alpha-beta-depleted transplantation in children. The germline V gene has CDR1 ENHRY and CDR2 SYGVKD. The CDR3 is 17 residues long. The ends were cut back, 3 bases at V and 2 bases at J, with 18 bases in the middle. Study findings and constraints: Approximately two months post-transplant, alpha-beta T cells reportedly originated from several hundred expanded graft clones.

This clonotype appeared many times. Antigen unknown. Preparation of the TCRbeta library involved a method that used unique molecular identifiers. TCRdb processed the PCR reads anew with MiXCR; each CDR3 protein has one entry. There are around 800,000 distinct CDR3 sequences in the sample; under 20% occur only once, and about 4.6% lies in the top ten. The chain carries TRBV10-3 and TRBJ2-3; D not certain. This clonotype was obtained from a male patient aged 10 to 17 who had a stem cell transplant for acute lymphoblastic leukemia, so the T cells may come from the graft donor. The sequences come from PBMCs, mostly from graft donor cells, collected 360 days after TCRalphabeta/CD19-depleted stem cell transplant. The CDR3 loop is CAISDPGPKPNTDTQYF. For the CDR3, the DNA is TGTGCCATCAGTGACCCCGGTCCTAAGCCGAACACAGATACGCAGTATTTT.